The 32 T cell receptor beta chains below were found in one sample sequenced in a study of blood T cell repertoires in COVID-19. Assay used: immunoSEQ multiplex PCR; TCRdb lists only in-frame clones, some missing. Of approximately 52,000 clones listed, 90% were seen once; the top ten hold around 3.1%. The sample consisted of peripheral blood. The receptors here all came from a human donor in a cohort sampled during active COVID-19.

This rearrangement joins TRBV20-1 to TRBJ2-7, with TRBD1 matching over 7 bases. The CDR3 runs to 15 residues. CDR1 is DFQATT and CDR2 is SNEGSKA in the germline V gene (reference sequence). J lost 6 bases, V lost 3 bases, and 14 bases had no gene match. The CDR3 is CSASSSGTDKFEQYF. The CDR3 nucleotides read TGCAGTGCTAGTAGTTCCGGGACAGATAAGTTCGAGCAGTACTTC.

This clone was seen just once. The V call is TRBV5-1, the J call TRBJ2-5, with a tentative D call TRBD2 (6 bases). CDR1 and CDR2 from the germline V gene are SGHRS and YFSETQ. Trimming removed 3 bases from V and 5 bases from J, with 11 bases in between. The CDR3 runs 13 residues. CDR3 loop: CASSSLEGETQYF. The CDR3 nucleotides read TGCGCCAGCAGCTCACTGGAGGGGGAGACCCAGTACTTC.

The sample holds one count of this clone. The chain uses TRBV4-2 and TRBJ2-5, with 7 bases identical to TRBD2. Germline V CDR1 and CDR2: LGHNA, YNFKEQ. This CDR3 is 17 amino acids long. J was trimmed by 2 bases and V by 0 bases; bases with no gene match: 9. The CDR3: CASSQDLTGGPQETQYF. As DNA, the CDR3 is TGTGCCAGCAGCCAAGATCTGACGGGAGGCCCACAAGAGACCCAGTACTTC.

The CDR3 here is CASTPGGRGYGYTF. CDR3 in DNA: TGTGCCAGTACCCCGGGGGGGCGCGGCTATGGCTACACCTTC. This chain connects TRBV19 to TRBJ1-2; TRBD1 is a possible D gene (6 bases). This CDR3 contains 14 residues. Germline lookup yields CDR1 LNHDA and CDR2 SQIVND (reference sequence). Trimming removed 7 bases at V and 4 bases at J, with 16 bases between.

This chain connects TRBV11-2 to TRBJ1-4, with TRBD1 as a possible D gene (5 bases). Germline-derived CDR1 and CDR2 are SGHAT and FQNNGV. Trimming cost V 4 bases and J 10 bases, with 19 bases left between them. The CDR3 has 15 residues. The CDR3 region is CASSSQGTVGGKLFF. CDR3 coding DNA: TGTGCCAGCAGCTCGCAGGGCACCGTGGGCGGAAAACTGTTTTTT.

The chain links TRBV10-3 to TRBJ2-1; 10 nucleotides line up with TRBD2. The CDR3 extends over 15 amino acids. Trimming took 2 bases from V and 9 from J; bases not matched to a gene: 7. The germline V gene encodes CDR1 ENHRY and CDR2 SYGVKD. The CDR3 nucleotides read TGTGCCATCAGTGAGGCTAGCGGGAGTGACCTTGAGCAGTTCTTC. This codes for CAISEASGSDLEQFF.

DNA for the CDR3: TGTGCCAGCAGCCTCGGACTAGCCACAGATACGCAGTATTTT. Its translation is CASSLGLATDTQYF. The genes are TRBV3-1 (or the pseudogene TRBV3-2) and TRBJ2-3; 8 bases map to TRBD2. Germline V CDR1 and CDR2: LGHDT, YNNKEL (reference sequence). V was clipped by 4 bases and J by 2 bases; unmatched bases: 2. The length of the CDR3 is 14 residues.

The J gene is TRBJ1-5, the V gene TRBV13; possibly TRBD1 for D (5 bases). Deletions cut 0 bases from V and 3 bases from J, with 9 bases between. Looked up from germline, CDR1 is PRHDT and CDR2 is FYEKMQ (reference sequence). The CDR3 has 15 amino acids. The CDR3 nucleotides read TGTGCCAGCAGCTTAGGCAGGGATGACAATCAGCCCCAGCATTTT. It yields the protein CASSLGRDDNQPQHF.

V usage is TRBV5-1 and J usage is TRBJ2-3, with D perhaps matching TRBD1 (6 bases). Looked up from germline, CDR1 is SGHRS and CDR2 is YFSETQ. The CDR3 sequence is 16 residues long. V was pared by 3 bases and J by 1 base, with 15 bases between. For the CDR3, the DNA is TGCGCCAGCAGCTGGAACAGGGCCGGGGGCACAGATACGCAGTATTTT. Encoded protein: CASSWNRAGGTDTQYF.

This chain uses TRBV28 with TRBJ2-7; maybe TRBD2 (5 bases). Germline lookup yields CDR1 MDHEN and CDR2 SYDVKM. The CDR3 sequence is 12 residues long. V was clipped by 8 bases and J by 3 bases, with 11 bases between them. CDR3 DNA sequence: TGTGCCAGCGGGGAGTACGTCTACGAGCAGTACTTC. Amino acids: CASGEYVYEQYF.

The chain has TRBV6-4 and TRBJ1-3; the match to TRBD1 covers 8 bases. V lost 5 bases to trimming and J lost 3 bases; unmatched junction nucleotides: 3. The CDR3 has 14 residues. Per the germline V gene, CDR1 is MRHNA and CDR2 is SNTAGT. The CDR3 reads CASSNDRGGNTIYF. The CDR3 nucleotides read TGTGCCAGCAGTAACGACAGGGGTGGAAACACCATATATTTT.

The chain joins TRBV2 to TRBJ2-7, with a possible D match to TRBD2 (5 bases). Trimming removed 6 bases from V and 1 base from J, with 10 bases in between. The CDR3 is 13 amino acids. CDR1 and CDR2 (germline): SNHLY, FYNNEI. CDR3 nucleotide sequence: TGTGCCAGCAGCAAGGCGGGTTCCTACGAGCAGTACTTC. Its protein is CASSKAGSYEQYF. Based on the CDR3 plus reference TRBV2 and TRBJ2-7, the full variable domain is EPEVTQTPSHQVTQMGQEVILRCVPISNHLYFYWYRQILGQKVEFLVSFYNNEISEKSEIFDDQFSVERPDGSNFTLKIRSTKLEDSAMYFCASSKAGSYEQYFGPGTRLTVT.

In this sample, this clone turned up a few times. This chain joins TRBV5-6 and TRBJ2-1; 8 nucleotides align to TRBD2. The CDR3 length is 15 residues. The germline V gene encodes CDR1 SGHDT and CDR2 YYEEEE. Germline trimming cut 2 bases from V and 6 bases from J; bases unmatched to any gene: 7. The CDR3 sequence is CASSLAGEGINEQFF. CDR3 nucleotide sequence: TGTGCCAGCAGCTTAGCGGGAGAGGGGATCAATGAGCAGTTCTTC.

The CDR3, as DNA: TGCGCCAACACACTAGCGCCCGGGGAGCTGTTTTTT. Its translation: CANTLAPGELFF. J is TRBJ2-2 and V is TRBV23-1, with TRBD2 matching 7 bases. TRBV23-1 is treated as an ORF (open reading frame) with a function not yet certain. The ends lost 10 bases at V and 6 bases at J; junction bases unmatched: 5. This CDR3 has 12 amino acids.

To note about this clone: Other DNA sequences from this sample encode an identical CDR3 as well. The chain is built from TRBV14 and TRBJ1-2, with unresolved D. Trimming cost V 1 base and J 2 bases, with 5 bases left between them. The germline CDR1 and CDR2 sequences are SGHDN and FVKESK. The CDR3 covers 13 residues. CDR3 in amino acids: CASSQGPNYGYTF. CDR3 nucleotides: TGTGCCAGCAGCCAAGGGCCGAACTATGGCTACACCTTC.

The rearrangement uses TRBV3-1 (or the pseudogene TRBV3-2) and TRBJ2-7; D remains ambiguous. The ends were cut back, 4 bases at V and 3 bases at J, with 10 bases in the middle. CDR1 and CDR2 from the germline V gene are LGHDT and YNNKEL (reference sequence). This CDR3 is 13 amino acids long. Here the CDR3 reads CASSPLGYYEQYF. CDR3 bases: TGTGCCAGCAGCCCCCTCGGGTACTACGAGCAGTACTTC.

The J gene is TRBJ1-5, the V gene TRBV7-6, with 9 nucleotides matching TRBD1. This CDR3 is built from 15 residues. Germline values: CDR1 SGHVS, CDR2 FNYEAQ. The junction had 8 bases not matched to a gene; V was cut back by 5 bases and J by 6 bases. This CDR3 reads CASSRGQGFGQPQHF. The CDR3 DNA reads TGTGCCAGCAGCCGAGGACAGGGGTTTGGTCAGCCCCAGCATTTT.

The chain joins TRBV2 to TRBJ2-1; 12 bases are shared with TRBD2. Unmatched junction bases numbered 18, after V lost 9 bases and J lost 9 bases. The CDR3 is 17 residues long. Germline CDR1 SNHLY, CDR2 FYNNEI. Written as DNA, the CDR3 is TGTGCCAGTGCCGGGACAGGAGGCCTAGCGGGAGGGGGTGAGCAGTTCTTC. Protein sequence: CASAGTGGLAGGGEQFF.

The chain carries TRBV19 and TRBJ2-1, with TRBD2 matching over 8 bases. Germline V gives CDR1 LNHDA, CDR2 SQIVND (reference sequence). V gave up 1 base and J gave up 8 bases; unmatched junction bases: 10. The CDR3 is 16 amino acids. The CDR3 sequence: CASSIAGGPIGDEQFF. CDR3 in DNA: TGTGCCAGTAGTATAGCGGGAGGGCCCATCGGGGATGAGCAGTTCTTC.

The V call is TRBV10-3, the J call TRBJ2-1, with D possibly being TRBD1 (5 bases). V gave up 0 bases and J gave up 7 bases, with 7 bases separating them. The V gene's germline CDR1 is ENHRY and CDR2 SYGVKD. This CDR3 spans 13 amino acids. Here the CDR3 reads CAISESKGNEQFF. CDR3 nucleotide sequence: TGTGCCATCAGTGAGTCGAAGGGGAATGAGCAGTTCTTC.

The rearrangement uses TRBV15 and TRBJ1-5, with 10 nucleotides matching TRBD1. Per germline, CDR1 LNHNV and CDR2 YYDKDF (reference sequence). V shed 3 bases, J shed 6 bases, and the junction held 5 bases outside the gene matches. CDR3 length: 15 residues. The CDR3 reads CATSSDRGRVQPQHF. In DNA form, the CDR3 reads TGTGCCACCAGCAGCGACAGGGGGCGGGTTCAGCCCCAGCATTTT. Full variable domain (missing parts from reference TRBV15 and TRBJ1-5): DAMVIQNPRYQVTQFGKPVTLSCSQTLNHNVMYWYQQKSSQAPKLLFHYYDKDFNNEADTPDNFQSRRPNTSFCFLDIRSPGLGDTAMYLCATSSDRGRVQPQHFGDGTRLSIL.

The rearrangement links TRBV7-2 to TRBJ2-1, with 9 positions matching TRBD2. In germline, CDR1 is SGHTA, CDR2 FQGNSA. CDR3 length: 13 residues. With 6 bases clipped from V and 8 bases from J, the junction kept 5 bases outside the gene matches. The CDR3 coding sequence is TGTGCCAGCAGTCTAGCGGGAATTCATGAGCAGTTCTTC. This sequence encodes CASSLAGIHEQFF.

CDR3 DNA sequence: TGTGCCACCAGTACCCGGGTGGTAGCGGGAGGGTTAGCCACAGATACGCAGTATTTT. Its translation is CATSTRVVAGGLATDTQYF. The V and J genes are TRBV15 and TRBJ2-3; 11 bases align to TRBD2. Per the germline V gene, CDR1 is LNHNV and CDR2 is YYDKDF (reference sequence). Germline trimming cut 6 bases from V and 2 bases from J; bases unmatched to any gene: 16. The CDR3 extends over 19 amino acids.

The chain joins TRBV5-6 to TRBJ2-7; perhaps TRBD1 as D (5 bases). This CDR3 has 14 amino acids. CDR1 SGHDT and CDR2 YYEEEE come from the germline V gene. Trimming left V 0 bases short and J 2 bases short, with 9 bases between. CDR3 bases: TGTGCCAGCAGCTTGGGGACAACGACCTACGAGCAGTACTTC. Its translation is CASSLGTTTYEQYF.

In its sample, this clone was seen once. The CDR3 protein is CASSRPTSGISYEQYF. CDR3 nucleotides: TGTGCCAGCAGCCGACCGACTAGCGGAATTTCCTACGAGCAGTACTTC. J is TRBJ2-7 and V is TRBV11-2; 9 bases line up with TRBD2. Germline CDR1 and CDR2: SGHAT and FQNNGV. V lost 5 bases and J lost 1; bases outside the gene matches: 9. The CDR3 is made up of 16 amino acids.

This chain joins TRBV15 and TRBJ2-3; 8 nucleotides align to TRBD1. The CDR3 sequence is 16 residues long. V gave up 1 base and J gave up 6 bases; unmatched junction bases: 9. CDR1 is LNHNV, CDR2 YYDKDF, per germline (reference sequence). The CDR3 loop is CATSRAPFQGADTQYF. In nucleotides, the CDR3 is TGTGCCACCAGCAGAGCACCTTTCCAGGGGGCGGATACGCAGTATTTT.

This chain joins TRBV11-2 and TRBJ2-5, with D perhaps matching TRBD1 (5 bases). Trimming stripped 5 bases from V and 4 bases from J, with 20 bases between. Germline V gene lookup returns CDR1 SGHAT and CDR2 FQNNGV. The CDR3 runs 16 residues. The CDR3 sequence is CASSDRRNGSGETQYF. The CDR3 bases are TGTGCCAGCAGCGACAGACGAAACGGGTCAGGAGAGACCCAGTACTTC.

The chain combines TRBV4-1 with TRBJ2-1; 9 nucleotides agree with TRBD1. This CDR3 has 19 amino acids. The V gene's germline CDR1 is MGHRA and CDR2 YSYEKL. The V segment lost 5 bases and the J segment 7 bases; nucleotides outside the gene matches: 21. CDR3 amino acids: CASSESLTSGQGPRNEQFF. The CDR3 coding sequence is TGCGCCAGCAGCGAATCCCTTACCTCGGGACAGGGCCCGAGGAATGAGCAGTTCTTC.

This chain joins TRBV4-1 and TRBJ1-5; D remains ambiguous. V dropped 1 base and J dropped 5 bases, with 6 bases sitting between them. Per the germline V gene, CDR1 is MGHRA and CDR2 is YSYEKL. The CDR3 consists of 13 residues. CDR3 region: CASSQGRDQPQHF. The CDR3 nucleotides read TGCGCCAGCAGCCAAGGGAGGGATCAGCCCCAGCATTTT.

V gene TRBV5-1 combines with J gene TRBJ1-4; 11 bases align to TRBD1. The ends lost 4 bases at V and 8 bases at J; junction bases unmatched: 4. The V gene's germline CDR1 is SGHRS and CDR2 YFSETQ. This CDR3 has 14 amino acids. The CDR3 DNA sequence: TGCGCCAGCAGCCGGACAGGGGGCGTGGAAAAACTGTTTTTT. It encodes CASSRTGGVEKLFF.

This chain joins TRBV28 and TRBJ1-5, with D unresolved. In germline, CDR1 is MDHEN, CDR2 SYDVKM. V lost 4 bases and J 0 bases, leaving 4 bases between the germline ends. This CDR3 comprises 13 residues. The CDR3 nucleotides are TGTGCCAGCAGTTCCAATAGCAATCAGCCCCAGCATTTT. Translated, it gives CASSSNSNQPQHF. Together with reference TRBV28 and TRBJ1-5, the CDR3 gives the full variable domain: DVKVTQSSRYLVKRTGEKVFLECVQDMDHENMFWYRQDPGLGLRLIYFSYDVKMKEKGDIPEGYSVSREKKERFSLILESASTNQTSMYLCASSSNSNQPQHFGDGTRLSIL.

V is TRBV3-1 (or the pseudogene TRBV3-2) and J is TRBJ1-1; possible D gene TRBD1, 6 bases. Germline CDR1 LGHDT, CDR2 YNNKEL (reference sequence). Trimming removed 6 bases from V and 11 bases from J, with 19 bases in between. The CDR3 sequence is 13 residues long. This chain's CDR3 is CASSSMSPGGAFF. CDR3 DNA: TGTGCCAGCAGTTCAATGTCGCCGGGGGGCGCTTTCTTT.